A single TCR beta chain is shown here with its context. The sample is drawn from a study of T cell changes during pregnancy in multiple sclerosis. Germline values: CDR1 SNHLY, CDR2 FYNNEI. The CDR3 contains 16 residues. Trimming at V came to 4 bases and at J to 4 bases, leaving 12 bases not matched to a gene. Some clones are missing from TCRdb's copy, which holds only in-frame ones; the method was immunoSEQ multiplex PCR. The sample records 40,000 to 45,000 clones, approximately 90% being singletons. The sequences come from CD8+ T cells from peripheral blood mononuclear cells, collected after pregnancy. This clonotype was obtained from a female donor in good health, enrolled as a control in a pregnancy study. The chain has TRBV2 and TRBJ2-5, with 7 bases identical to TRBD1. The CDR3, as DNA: TGTGCCAGCAGTGCAATCATAACAGGGGTGGGAGAGACCCAGTACTTC. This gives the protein CASSAIITGVGETQYF.